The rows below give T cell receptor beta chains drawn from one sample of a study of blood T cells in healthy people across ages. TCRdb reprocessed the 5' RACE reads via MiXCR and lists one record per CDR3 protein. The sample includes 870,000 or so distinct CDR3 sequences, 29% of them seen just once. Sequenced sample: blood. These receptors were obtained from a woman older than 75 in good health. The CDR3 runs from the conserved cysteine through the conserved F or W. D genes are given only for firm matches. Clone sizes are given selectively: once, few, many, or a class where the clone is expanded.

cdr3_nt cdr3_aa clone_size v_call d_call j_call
TGTGCCAGCAGTTACCACCCGGCGGATGGTAAAAACATTCAGTACTTC CASSYHPADGKNIQYF NA TRBV6-5 NA TRBJ2-4
TGTGCCACCTACCGCGACCCTAGCGGGGAGCCCTACGTGCAGTACTTC CATYRDPSGEPYVQYF many TRBV6-2/TRBV6-3 TRBD2 TRBJ2-7
TGTGCCAGCAGCCCCCGTGGACAGGGTTTGAATGAGCAGTTCTTC CASSPRGQGLNEQFF many TRBV7-2 TRBD1 TRBJ2-1
TGTGCCAGCAGTGACAATTCCCTCGGGGGTAATGAAAAACTGTTTTTT CASSDNSLGGNEKLFF few TRBV25-1 NA TRBJ1-4
TGCAGTGCACGCCCCCCCGGCTGGTGGGCGGACGGGCAAAACATTCAGTACTTC CSARPPGWWADGQNIQYF few TRBV20-1 NA TRBJ2-4
TGCAGTGCCCAGAGGGTAGGGTTCAGCAATCAGCCCCAGCATTTT CSAQRVGFSNQPQHF many TRBV20-1 NA TRBJ1-5
TGTGCCAGCAGTGAGGGGGGCATACAAGAGACCCAGTTCTTC CASSEGGIQETQFF NA TRBV2 NA TRBJ2-1
TGTGCCTCTCGGAAGGGGAGGACTGAAGCTTTCTTT CASRKGRTEAFF NA TRBV19 NA TRBJ1-1
TGTGCCAGCAGTTTCTCTAGCGGGGCGAGCACAGATACGCAGTATTTT CASSFSSGASTDTQYF many TRBV12-3/TRBV12-4 TRBD2 TRBJ2-3
TGTGCCAGCAGTGAAGCCCTGAGAACCGGTACGCAGTATTTT CASSEALRTGTQYF NA TRBV2 NA TRBJ2-3
TGTGCCAGCAGCTTCTCCGGGTCCTCCCTTTATGGCTACACCTTC CASSFSGSSLYGYTF many TRBV7-9 NA TRBJ1-2
TGCGCCAGCAGCTTGGTGGCAGGCCGGGCAGAAGCTTTCTTT CASSLVAGRAEAFF many TRBV5-1 NA TRBJ1-1
TGTGCCAGCCGAAACCGACGGGGCGGTGGCTACACCTTC CASRNRRGGGYTF NA TRBV3-1 NA TRBJ1-2
TGTGCCAGCAGTTTAGACCCAACCATTAGGGGCGAGCAGTACTTC CASSLDPTIRGEQYF NA TRBV12-3/TRBV12-4 NA TRBJ2-7
TGTGCCAGCAGCTTAGTCCCTAGCGGGGTCTCCTACAATGAGCAGTTCTTC CASSLVPSGVSYNEQFF many TRBV7-2 TRBD2 TRBJ2-1
TGCGCCAGCAGCGACTCAGGGGGTAATTCCTACGAGCAGTACTTC CASSDSGGNSYEQYF many TRBV4-3 TRBD1 TRBJ2-7
TGTGCCACCACTCTTCCCGGGACCCGCGGGGGAGAGACCCAGTACTTC CATTLPGTRGGETQYF many TRBV7-9 TRBD2 TRBJ2-5
TGTGCCAGCAGCTTAAGGGCAGGGGCCGGGGAGCTGTTTTTT CASSLRAGAGELFF few TRBV7-8 NA TRBJ2-2
TGTGCCAGCAGTTACTCGGGTCTAGCGGGGGAGAGCTCCTACAATGAGCAGTTCTTC CASSYSGLAGESSYNEQFF many TRBV6-2/TRBV6-3 TRBD2 TRBJ2-1
TGCGCCAGCAGCCAAGTAACAGGGGTCGGCTCACCCCTCCACTTT CASSQVTGVGSPLHF NA TRBV4-3 TRBD1 TRBJ1-6
TGTGCCAGCAGCTCTACAGGGGCGCGAGCCAACGTCCTGACTTTC CASSSTGARANVLTF many TRBV7-2 TRBD1 TRBJ2-6
TGCGCCAGCAGCGAACCCGGGGGGGGATACAATGAGCAGTTCTTC CASSEPGGGYNEQFF many TRBV4-3 TRBD2 TRBJ2-1
TGTACCAGCTCACCGGGACAGGGGTACGAGCAGTACTTC CTSSPGQGYEQYF NA TRBV18 TRBD1 TRBJ2-7
TGTGCCAGCAGTGTACGAAGGGTTGGCTACACCTTC CASSVRRVGYTF NA TRBV6-6 NA TRBJ1-2
TGCGCCAGCAGCCAAGAGGGACTAGCATCGGACACCGGGGAGCTGTTTTTT CASSQEGLASDTGELFF NA TRBV4-1 TRBD2 TRBJ2-2
NA CASSFGQGSGSTF few TRBV11-2 NA TRBJ1-2
TGTGCCAGCAGCCCTAGACTACCAGCGGGGGGAACGGAGACCCGGTACTTC CASSPRLPAGGTETRYF once TRBV28 TRBD2 TRBJ2-5
TGTGCCAGCAGTCTGACCACGGGACCCATGGGGGAGCAGTACTTC CASSLTTGPMGEQYF few TRBV27 NA TRBJ2-5
TGCGCCAGCAGCTTGCTCCGGGGCGACGATACGCAGTATTTT CASSLLRGDDTQYF many TRBV5-1 NA TRBJ2-3
TGTGCCAGCAGCCGCGGGGGATACCAAGAGACCCAGTACTTC CASSRGGYQETQYF NA TRBV3-1 TRBD2 TRBJ2-5
TGCGCCAGCAGCGGATGGGACAGGGGGGACTATGGCTACACCTTC CASSGWDRGDYGYTF NA TRBV4-3 TRBD1 TRBJ1-2
TGCGCCAGCAGCTTGTCAGGGGGGGCAGACTATGGCTACACCTTC CASSLSGGADYGYTF many TRBV5-1 TRBD1 TRBJ1-2
TGCAGCGTGCGACAGGGGATAAACGAGCAGTACTTC CSVRQGINEQYF many TRBV29-1 TRBD1 TRBJ2-7
TGTGCCACCAGCCCTACCACAGGGAAGATTAACTATGGCTACACCTTC CATSPTTGKINYGYTF NA TRBV15 NA TRBJ1-2
TGCAGTGCTAGAGGCGGTCGGGGACAGGGAAACTATGGCTACACCTTC CSARGGRGQGNYGYTF NA TRBV20-1 TRBD1 TRBJ1-2
TGCAGTGTTCTTTCGACTAGCGGGGGTACCGATGAGCAGTTCTTC CSVLSTSGGTDEQFF NA TRBV20-1 TRBD2 TRBJ2-1
TGCAGTGCTCCAAGCGGGTCCAGCTCCTACAATGAGCAGTTCTTC CSAPSGSSSYNEQFF NA TRBV20-1 NA TRBJ2-1
TGTGCCAGCCATGGGGGAACTGAAGCTTTCTTT CASHGGTEAFF few TRBV28 NA TRBJ1-1
TGTGCCAGCAGCTGGCTAGCGCGCGGTAATGAGCAGTTCTTC CASSWLARGNEQFF NA TRBV7-2 NA TRBJ2-1
TGTGCCTGGCAAATGTTGGACAGCATGGACTATGGCTACACCTTC CAWQMLDSMDYGYTF few TRBV7-9 NA TRBJ1-2
TGTGCCAGCAGCCTTACCCACAGCGGTGAAAAACTGTTTTTT CASSLTHSGEKLFF few TRBV7-2 NA TRBJ1-4
TGTGCCAGCAACTTAGGGGCACAAACCAATAATGAAAAACTGTTTTTT CASNLGAQTNNEKLFF NA TRBV21-1 NA TRBJ1-4
TGTGCCAGCACCGACCCGGGTCCCAGGGAAGTAACAGATACGCAGTATTTT CASTDPGPREVTDTQYF many TRBV2 NA TRBJ2-3
TGTGCCGGCAGCGTAGTGGGACAGGGCAACTATGGCTACACCTTC CAGSVVGQGNYGYTF NA TRBV9 TRBD1 TRBJ1-2
TGTGCCAGCAGTGAGGGGCCGAGGTCTAGTGGGCAGTTCTTC CASSEGPRSSGQFF once TRBV2 NA TRBJ2-1
TGCGCCAGCAGCTTGGCCCCTACCGGGACTAGCGGGGGACTGTACCAAGAGACCCAGTACTTC CASSLAPTGTSGGLYQETQYF many TRBV5-1 TRBD2 TRBJ2-5
TGCGCCAGCAGCCGGACTAGCGGGGGCGACTACTTCAATGAGCAGTTCTTC CASSRTSGGDYFNEQFF many TRBV4-1 TRBD2 TRBJ2-1
TGTGCCAGCAGCTCCCACGCGGGGGTCCAGTACTTC CASSSHAGVQYF many TRBV7-2 TRBD2 TRBJ2-5
TGTGCCAGCAGTTTATTTAAGGATTCATGGGACGGCTACACCTTC CASSLFKDSWDGYTF NA TRBV27 NA TRBJ1-2
TGCAGTCCCCAAGTCGGAACTAGCGGGAACAATGAGCAGTTCTTC CSPQVGTSGNNEQFF NA TRBV20-1 TRBD2 TRBJ2-1
TGTGCCAGCAAAAACGGCGGGGGCCTCCAGGATGAGCAGTACTTC CASKNGGGLQDEQYF NA TRBV12-3/TRBV12-4 NA TRBJ2-4
TGTGCCAGCAGGGGCAGGGGCTCCTATAATTCACCCCTCCACTTT CASRGRGSYNSPLHF few TRBV6-5 NA TRBJ1-6
TGCAGTTTAGCGGGGCCTATGGGGCAGTTCTTC CSLAGPMGQFF many TRBV20-1 TRBD2 TRBJ2-1
TGTGCCACGAGACAGGGTGCTGGGGCCAACGTCCTGACTTTC CATRQGAGANVLTF many TRBV15 TRBD1 TRBJ2-6
TGTGCCAGCAGGGGAGGTGCAACTAATGAAAAACTGTTTTTT CASRGGATNEKLFF few TRBV2 NA TRBJ1-4
TGTGCCAGTACCGATAGACAGGGAACTAATGAAAAACTGTTTTTT CASTDRQGTNEKLFF few TRBV19 TRBD1 TRBJ1-4
TGCAGCGCTGACCGGGTACGGGATGAGCAGTACTTC CSADRVRDEQYF NA TRBV29-1 NA TRBJ2-7
TGCAGTGCTAGGGGGGGAGCCGGGAGTTCACCCCTCCACTTT CSARGGAGSSPLHF NA TRBV20-1 NA TRBJ1-6
TGCGCCAGCGGCCCCTCGGGTGCAACTAATGAAAAACTGTTTTTT CASGPSGATNEKLFF few TRBV5-1 NA TRBJ1-4
TGTGCCAGCAGTTACGAGGGGGCGCGAAACACTGAAGCTTTCTTT CASSYEGARNTEAFF NA TRBV6-5 TRBD1 TRBJ1-1